Listed here are 22 T cell receptor beta chains from one sample, sequenced in a study of long-term antiretroviral therapy in people with HIV. Survey-level resolution applied to immunoSEQ assay v3.0. The repertoire was sequenced with immunoSEQ multiplex PCR; TCRdb's copy has only in-frame clones and lacks some. Found here are about 28,000 clones, 80% to 85% of them singletons; the top ten hold more than 8%. The source material was unsorted PBMCs, sampled around 2.8 years after starting antiretroviral therapy. These TCRs come from a man aged 25 to 40 with HIV.

This chain links TRBV2 with TRBJ1-5; D is undetermined. V was shortened by 4 bases and J by 0 bases, with 16 bases between the two germline ends. Germline V gives CDR1 SNHLY, CDR2 FYNNEI. This CDR3 is built from 17 residues. CDR3 DNA: TGTGCCAGCAGTGCGGCGGACGGCCCATATAGCAATCAGCCCCAGCATTTT. Amino acid sequence: CASSAADGPYSNQPQHF.

The chain uses TRBV9 and TRBJ1-2; the D is unclear. The CDR3 length is 14 residues. CDR1 is SGDLS, CDR2 YYNGEE, per germline. Trimming cost V 4 bases and J 5 bases, with 15 bases left between them. CDR3 DNA: TGTGCCAGCAGCCTTGGGGTGGAACCTTATGGCTACACCTTC. Residues: CASSLGVEPYGYTF.

This clone was picked up one time. The rearrangement joins TRBV6-5 to TRBJ1-3; D is uncertain. This CDR3 is 16 amino acids long. Trimming left V 2 bases short and J 0 bases short, with 11 bases between. The germline CDR1 and CDR2 sequences are MNHEY and SVGAGI. This CDR3 is CASSYPSQSSGNTIYF. The CDR3, as DNA: TGTGCCAGCAGTTACCCATCACAGAGCTCTGGAAACACCATATATTTT.

The genes are TRBV6-1 and TRBJ2-1; D might be TRBD1 (6 bases). This CDR3 comprises 14 residues. The germline gives CDR1 MNHNS, CDR2 SASEGT. V lost 6 bases and J 8 bases, leaving 17 bases between the germline ends. The DNA for the CDR3 is TGTGCCAGCAGGAGGGGACATTTAAGCGATGAGCAGTTCTTC. It encodes CASRRGHLSDEQFF.

This rearrangement joins TRBV6-1 to TRBJ1-5; 12 positions agree with TRBD1. Germline CDR1 MNHNS, CDR2 SASEGT. The CDR3 consists of 13 residues. V was clipped by 7 bases and J by 7 bases; unmatched bases: 2. The CDR3 region is CASMGTGGQPQHF. CDR3 DNA sequence: TGTGCCAGCATGGGGACAGGGGGCCAGCCCCAGCATTTT.

The J gene is TRBJ2-1, the V gene TRBV7-9; D may match TRBD1 or TRBD2 (7 bases each). V lost 1 base and J lost 8, with 15 bases in between. The CDR3 is made up of 15 amino acids. Germline V lookup: CDR1 SEHNR, CDR2 FQNEAQ (reference sequence). DNA for the CDR3: TGTGCCAGCAGCTTAGGGGGAGGGGGCATCGATGAGCAGTTCTTC. Translating it yields CASSLGGGGIDEQFF.

The gene calls are TRBV4-3 and TRBJ2-7; a possible D gene is TRBD2 (5 bases). The germline V and J ends were trimmed by 1 base and 2 bases, with 24 bases remaining between them. Germline CDR1 is LGHNA and CDR2 is YSLEER. The CDR3 consists of 19 residues. The CDR3 DNA is TGCGCCAGCAGCCAAGTCTTCGGGTCCGCGCCAAAGGGAGCCTACGAGCAGTACTTC. Residues: CASSQVFGSAPKGAYEQYF.

The chain has TRBV19 and TRBJ1-5, with D unclear. The CDR3 covers 14 residues. V lost 9 bases and J lost 0, with 12 bases in between. CDR1 LNHDA and CDR2 SQIVND come from the germline V gene (reference sequence). The CDR3 DNA sequence: TGTGCCAGCTCTCCCGGCTATAGCAATCAGCCCCAGCATTTT. This sequence encodes CASSPGYSNQPQHF. The variable domain in full, completed from reference TRBV19 and TRBJ1-5, reads DGGITQSPKYLFRKEGQNVTLSCEQNLNHDAMYWYRQDPGQGLRLIYYSQIVNDFQKGDIAEGYSVSREKKESFPLTVTSAQKNPTAFYLCASSPGYSNQPQHFGDGTRLSIL.

This chain links TRBV7-2 with TRBJ2-1; weak D call: TRBD2 (6 bases). This CDR3 is 14 amino acids long. V was shortened by 2 bases and J by 12 bases, with 17 bases between the two germline ends. Germline V CDR1 and CDR2: SGHTA, FQGNSA. The DNA for the CDR3 is TGTGCCAGCAGCTTAAGGACTACTCTCTTGATGCAGTTCTTC. As protein: CASSLRTTLLMQFF.

The rearrangement uses TRBV19 and TRBJ2-1; 10 bases line up with TRBD1. V lost 11 bases to trimming and J lost 7 bases; unmatched junction nucleotides: 14. This CDR3 contains 15 residues. Germline V CDR1 and CDR2: LNHDA, SQIVND (reference sequence). CDR3 DNA: TGTGCCTCCACATTTCGGGGACAGGGGCGGAATGAGCAGTTCTTC. This sequence encodes CASTFRGQGRNEQFF.

This clone was counted only a few times. V is TRBV20-1 and J is TRBJ2-3; no reliable D call. Germline V CDR1 and CDR2: DFQATT, SNEGSKA (reference sequence). Trimming removed 3 bases at V and 5 bases at J, with 6 bases between. This CDR3 has 11 amino acids. CDR3 sequence: CSARSGDTQYF. The CDR3 nucleotides read TGCAGTGCTAGGTCGGGAGATACGCAGTATTTT.

This clone turned up a few times. The rearrangement joins TRBV19 to TRBJ2-2; 8 bases fit TRBD1. This CDR3 is built from 15 residues. V lost 6 bases and J lost 7; bases outside the gene matches: 10. Germline assignment: CDR1 LNHDA and CDR2 SQIVND (reference sequence). CDR3 DNA sequence: TGTGCCAGTAGAGCAGGGGGCAGGAGGGGCGGGGAGCTGTTTTTT. Translated, it gives CASRAGGRRGGELFF.

V is TRBV5-4 and J is TRBJ2-7, with D possibly being TRBD1 (6 bases). The V gene's germline CDR1 is SGHNT and CDR2 YYREEE (reference sequence). V shed 3 bases and J shed 1 base, with 8 bases lying between them. The CDR3 is 13 amino acids. Here the CDR3 DNA reads TGTGCCAGCAGCTCGACAGGTTCCTACGAGCAGTACTTC. As protein: CASSSTGSYEQYF.

The V call is TRBV9, the J call TRBJ2-5; 12 positions match TRBD2. V was pared by 4 bases and J by 5 bases, with 9 bases of the junction left unmatched. The CDR3 is 16 amino acids. Germline loops: CDR1 SGDLS, CDR2 YYNGEE. CDR3 in DNA: TGTGCCAGCAGCCCCCACCTAGCGGGAGGGTGGGAGACCCAGTACTTC. Translating gives CASSPHLAGGWETQYF.

This clone showed up just once. The V and J genes are TRBV29-1 and TRBJ2-1; D not resolved. This CDR3 spans 15 amino acids. Germline lookup yields CDR1 SQVTM and CDR2 ANQGSEA. V lost 4 bases and J lost 5, with 18 bases in between. DNA of the CDR3: TGCAGCGTTGGCCAACCGGGCCTGAACCACAATGAGCAGTTCTTC. Its translation: CSVGQPGLNHNEQFF.

The gene calls are TRBV13 and TRBJ2-2; possible D gene TRBD1, 6 bases. The CDR3 has 14 residues. Trimming shortened V by 5 bases and J by 8 bases, and 15 bases separated the two germline ends. Germline V gene data show CDR1 as PRHDT and CDR2 as FYEKMQ (reference sequence). The CDR3 DNA is TGTGCCAGCAGCCCCTACCCCACAGGGGGGGAGCTGTTTTTT. Protein sequence: CASSPYPTGGELFF.

The V gene is TRBV5-1, the J gene TRBJ1-3; 7 nucleotides line up with TRBD1. Trimming took 8 bases from V and 4 from J; bases not matched to a gene: 30. Germline CDR1 and CDR2: SGHRS and YFSETQ. The CDR3 contains 21 residues. The CDR3 DNA reads TGCGCCAGTCAGCCTCTGGGGGGGGACAGAATCTCTACTGGTAAAGGAAACACCATATATTTT. Translating gives CASQPLGGDRISTGKGNTIYF. Full variable domain (remainder filled in from reference TRBV5-1 and TRBJ1-3): KAGVTQTPRYLIKTRGQQVTLSCSPISGHRSVSWYQQTPGQGLQFLFEYFSETQRNKGNFPGRFSGRQFSNSRSEMNVSTLELGDSALYLCASQPLGGDRISTGKGNTIYFGEGSWLTVV.

The rearrangement uses TRBV6-6 and TRBJ2-1; 8 bases agree with TRBD1. CDR3 size: 15 residues. The V and J ends lost 2 bases and 7 bases, in that order; junction bases with no gene match: 7. CDR1 MNHNY and CDR2 SVGAGI come from the germline V gene (reference sequence). CDR3 in amino acids: CASSYPQGARNEQFF. In DNA form, the CDR3 reads TGTGCCAGCAGTTACCCCCAGGGGGCGAGGAATGAGCAGTTCTTC.

The rearrangement uses TRBV13 and TRBJ1-1; 11 nucleotides agree with TRBD1. The CDR3 consists of 13 residues. From germline, CDR1 is PRHDT and CDR2 FYEKMQ (reference sequence). The junction had 8 bases not matched to a gene; V was cut back by 6 bases and J by 11 bases. The CDR3 sequence is CASRPGQGVEAFF. The CDR3 coding sequence is TGTGCCAGCAGACCGGGACAGGGGGTAGAGGCTTTCTTT.

The V gene is TRBV5-1, the J gene TRBJ1-2, with D possibly TRBD1 on 5 matching bases. The CDR3 has 15 amino acids. Trimming took 0 bases from V and 8 from J, leaving 17 bases between them. Germline values: CDR1 SGHRS, CDR2 YFSETQ. CDR3 amino acids: CASSLAVGAERGYTF. The DNA of the CDR3 is TGCGCCAGCAGCTTGGCCGTTGGGGCAGAAAGGGGCTACACCTTC.

This chain joins TRBV30 and TRBJ2-2, with D possibly matching TRBD1 (5 bases). Germline assignment: CDR1 GTSNPN and CDR2 SVGIG (reference sequence). The CDR3 is 13 amino acids. V was clipped by 4 bases and J by 5 bases, with 11 bases between them. The CDR3, as DNA: TGTGCCTGGACCTTGTCAGGGACCGGGGAGCTGTTTTTT. This gives the protein CAWTLSGTGELFF.

The rearrangement joins TRBV30 to TRBJ1-5; no definite D call. Germline V gives CDR1 GTSNPN, CDR2 SVGIG (reference sequence). The V gene lost 0 bases and the J gene lost 4 bases, with 7 bases spanning the gap. This CDR3 comprises 13 residues. The CDR3 nucleotides are TGTGCCTGGAGTGTATCGGGGAATCAGCCCCAGCATTTT. It specifies CAWSVSGNQPQHF.